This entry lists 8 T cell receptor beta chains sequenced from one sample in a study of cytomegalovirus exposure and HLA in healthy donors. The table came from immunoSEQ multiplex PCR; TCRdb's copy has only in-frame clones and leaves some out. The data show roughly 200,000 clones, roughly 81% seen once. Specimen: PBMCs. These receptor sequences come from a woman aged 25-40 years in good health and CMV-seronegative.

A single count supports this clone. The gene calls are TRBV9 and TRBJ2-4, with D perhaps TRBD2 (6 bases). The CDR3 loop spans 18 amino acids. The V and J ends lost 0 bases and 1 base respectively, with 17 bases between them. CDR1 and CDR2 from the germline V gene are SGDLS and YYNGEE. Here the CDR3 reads CASSVEGGFVAAKNIQYF. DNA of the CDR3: TGTGCCAGCAGCGTAGAGGGAGGTTTCGTTGCGGCCAAAAACATTCAGTACTTC.

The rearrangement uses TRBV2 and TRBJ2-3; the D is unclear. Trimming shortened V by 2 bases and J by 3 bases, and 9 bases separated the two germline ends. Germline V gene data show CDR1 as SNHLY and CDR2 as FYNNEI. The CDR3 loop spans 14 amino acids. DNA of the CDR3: TGTGCCAGCAGTGAATCTCGGCGGACAGATACGCAGTATTTT. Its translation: CASSESRRTDTQYF.

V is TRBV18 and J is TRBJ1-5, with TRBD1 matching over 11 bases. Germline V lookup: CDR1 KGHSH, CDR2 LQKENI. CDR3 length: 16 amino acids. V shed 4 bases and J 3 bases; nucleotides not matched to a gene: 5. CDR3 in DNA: TGTGCCAGCTCACGAGGGACAGGGGGACTCAATCAGCCCCAGCATTTT. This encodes CASSRGTGGLNQPQHF.

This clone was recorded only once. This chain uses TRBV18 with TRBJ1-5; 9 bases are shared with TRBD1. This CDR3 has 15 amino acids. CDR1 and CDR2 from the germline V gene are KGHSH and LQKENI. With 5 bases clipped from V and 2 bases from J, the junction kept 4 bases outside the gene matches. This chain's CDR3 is CASSSDRGRNQPQHF. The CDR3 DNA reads TGTGCCAGCTCATCGGACAGGGGACGCAATCAGCCCCAGCATTTT.

CDR3 sequence reads: CASSVATVAGGRRETQYF. The CDR3 DNA follows: TGTGCCAGCAGCGTAGCTACAGTAGCGGGGGGGCGAAGAGAGACCCAGTACTTC. The chain is built from TRBV9 and TRBJ2-5; 11 bases map to TRBD2. Germline CDR1 SGDLS, CDR2 YYNGEE. The junction had 11 bases not matched to a gene; V was cut back by 0 bases and J by 4 bases. The CDR3 covers 18 residues.

The CDR3 loop is CSVEGDFYNEQFF. The CDR3 region has the DNA TGCAGCGTTGAGGGGGACTTCTACAATGAGCAGTTCTTC. The rearrangement links TRBV29-1 to TRBJ2-1, with a weak D call TRBD2 (6 bases). The germline CDR1 and CDR2 sequences are SQVTM and ANQGSEA. The germline V and J ends were trimmed by 3 bases and 3 bases, with 9 bases remaining between them. The CDR3 covers 13 residues.

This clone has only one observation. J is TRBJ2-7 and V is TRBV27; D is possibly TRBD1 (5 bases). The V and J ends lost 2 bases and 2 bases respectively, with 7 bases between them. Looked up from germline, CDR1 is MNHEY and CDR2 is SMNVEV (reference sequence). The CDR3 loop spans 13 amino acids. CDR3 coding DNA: TGTGCCAGCAGTTTACAGGGCACCTACGAGCAGTACTTC. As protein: CASSLQGTYEQYF.

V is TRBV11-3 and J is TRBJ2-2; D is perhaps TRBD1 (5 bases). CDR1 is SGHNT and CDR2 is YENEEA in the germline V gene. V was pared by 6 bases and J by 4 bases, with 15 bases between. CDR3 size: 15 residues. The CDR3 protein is CASSWGPGSTGELFF. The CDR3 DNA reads TGTGCCAGCAGTTGGGGCCCGGGTAGCACCGGGGAGCTGTTTTTT.